This T cell receptor beta chain was documented in a study of blood T cells in healthy people across ages. Study background: Template-switching capture recovered about one barcoded beta molecule per two T cells.

The authors ran a second PCR of roughly 6 to 12 cycles using a sample-barcoded 5' primer and a J-beta primer mix. From the 5' RACE reads, TCRdb called clonotypes with MiXCR, one entry per CDR3 protein. The sample lists about 1.8 million distinct CDR3 sequences; around half were seen once. V shed 4 bases and J 0 bases; nucleotides not matched to a gene: 5. Germline CDR1 is LGHNA and CDR2 is YNFKEQ. This CDR3 is 16 amino acids long. This clonotype has a count of ten or more. Extraction of total RNA produced a minimum of 5 micrograms from each sample. V gene TRBV4-2 combines with J gene TRBJ2-2, with 7 positions matching TRBD1. Input material: blood. This receptor was obtained from a woman aged 40 to 49 in good health. In DNA, the CDR3 is TGTGCCAGCAGCCTCGGACAGGAGACGAACACCGGGGAGCTGTTTTTT. Its translation is CASSLGQETNTGELFF.